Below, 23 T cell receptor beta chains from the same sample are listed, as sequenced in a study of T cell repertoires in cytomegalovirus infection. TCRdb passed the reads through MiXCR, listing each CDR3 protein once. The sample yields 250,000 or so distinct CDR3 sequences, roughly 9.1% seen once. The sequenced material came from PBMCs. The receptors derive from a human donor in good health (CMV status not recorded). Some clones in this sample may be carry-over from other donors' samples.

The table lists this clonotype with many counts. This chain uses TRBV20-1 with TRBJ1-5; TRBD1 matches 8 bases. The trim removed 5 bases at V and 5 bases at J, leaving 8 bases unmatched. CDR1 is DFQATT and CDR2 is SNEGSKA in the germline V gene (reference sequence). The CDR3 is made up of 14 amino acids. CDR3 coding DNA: TGCAGTGCTCCTAGGACAGGGCAAGATCAGCCCCAGCATTTT. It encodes CSAPRTGQDQPQHF.

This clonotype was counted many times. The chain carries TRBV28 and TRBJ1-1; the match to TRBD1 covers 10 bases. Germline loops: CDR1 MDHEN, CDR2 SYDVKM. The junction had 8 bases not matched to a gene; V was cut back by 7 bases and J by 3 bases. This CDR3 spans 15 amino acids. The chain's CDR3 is CASTPWGTGDTEAFF. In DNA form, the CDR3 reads TGTGCCAGCACCCCCTGGGGGACAGGGGACACTGAAGCTTTCTTT.

CDR3 bases: TGTGCCAGCAGCTTTGGGGATCGAGTCACTGAAGCTTTCTTT. Its protein is CASSFGDRVTEAFF. The rearrangement uses TRBV7-2 and TRBJ1-1; D is undetermined. V dropped 3 bases and J dropped 4 bases, with 12 bases sitting between them. Germline CDR1 SGHTA, CDR2 FQGNSA. The CDR3 extends over 14 amino acids.

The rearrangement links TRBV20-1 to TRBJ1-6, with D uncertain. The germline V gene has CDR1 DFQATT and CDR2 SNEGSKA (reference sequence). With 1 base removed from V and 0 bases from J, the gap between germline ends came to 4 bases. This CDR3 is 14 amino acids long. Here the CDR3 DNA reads TGCAGTGCTAGAGGGAGCTCCTATAATTCACCCCTCCACTTT. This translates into CSARGSSYNSPLHF.

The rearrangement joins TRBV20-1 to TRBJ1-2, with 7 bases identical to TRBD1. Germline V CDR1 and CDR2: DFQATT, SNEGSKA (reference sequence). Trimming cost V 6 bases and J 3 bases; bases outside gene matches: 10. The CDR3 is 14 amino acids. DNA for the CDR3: TGCAGTGCCCGACCTCGGGGGACAGACTATGGCTACACCTTC. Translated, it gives CSARPRGTDYGYTF.

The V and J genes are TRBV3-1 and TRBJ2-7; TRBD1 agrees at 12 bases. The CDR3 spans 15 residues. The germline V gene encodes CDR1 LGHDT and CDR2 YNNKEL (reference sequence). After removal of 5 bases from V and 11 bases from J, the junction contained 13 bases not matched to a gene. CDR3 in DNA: TGTGCCAGCAGCTCGGGGACAGGGGGCCGCCGGATCGAGTACTTC. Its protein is CASSSGTGGRRIEYF.

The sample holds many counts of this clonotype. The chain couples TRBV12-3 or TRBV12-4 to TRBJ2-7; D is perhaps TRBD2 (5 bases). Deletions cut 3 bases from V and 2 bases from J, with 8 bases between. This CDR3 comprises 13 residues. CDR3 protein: CASSFGGPYEQYF. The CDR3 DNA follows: TGTGCCAGCAGTTTTGGCGGGCCCTACGAGCAGTACTTC.

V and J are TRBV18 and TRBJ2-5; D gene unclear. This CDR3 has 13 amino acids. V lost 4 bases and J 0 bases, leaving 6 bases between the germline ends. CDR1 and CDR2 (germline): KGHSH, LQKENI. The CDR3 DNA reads TGTGCCAGCTCACGCGAGTACCAAGAGACCCAGTACTTC. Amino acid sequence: CASSREYQETQYF.

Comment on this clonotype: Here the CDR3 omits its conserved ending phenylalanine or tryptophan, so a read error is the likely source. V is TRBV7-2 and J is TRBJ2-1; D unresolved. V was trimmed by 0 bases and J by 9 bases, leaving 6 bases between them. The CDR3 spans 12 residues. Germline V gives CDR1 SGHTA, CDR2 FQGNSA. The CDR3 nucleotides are TGTGCCAGCAGCTTAGCGGCCGGTGAGCAGTTCCTC. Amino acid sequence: CASSLAAGEQFL.

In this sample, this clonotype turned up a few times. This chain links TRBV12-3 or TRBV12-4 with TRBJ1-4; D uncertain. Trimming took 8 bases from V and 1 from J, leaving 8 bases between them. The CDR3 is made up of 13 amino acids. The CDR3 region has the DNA TGTGCCAGCGCCTGGGGAACTAATGAAAAACTGTTTTTT. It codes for CASAWGTNEKLFF.

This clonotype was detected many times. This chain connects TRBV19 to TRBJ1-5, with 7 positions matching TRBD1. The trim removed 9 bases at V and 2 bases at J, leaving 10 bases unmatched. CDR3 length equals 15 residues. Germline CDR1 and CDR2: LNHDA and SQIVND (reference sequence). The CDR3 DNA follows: TGTGCCAGCAAGGGACAGCAAGGGGGCAATCAGCCCCAGCATTTT. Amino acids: CASKGQQGGNQPQHF.

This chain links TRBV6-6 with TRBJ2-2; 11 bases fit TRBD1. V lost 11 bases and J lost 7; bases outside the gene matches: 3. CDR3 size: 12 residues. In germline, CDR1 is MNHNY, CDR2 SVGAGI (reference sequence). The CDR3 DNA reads TGTGCCGGGACAGGGGGGGTCGGGGAGCTGTTTTTT. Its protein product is CAGTGGVGELFF.

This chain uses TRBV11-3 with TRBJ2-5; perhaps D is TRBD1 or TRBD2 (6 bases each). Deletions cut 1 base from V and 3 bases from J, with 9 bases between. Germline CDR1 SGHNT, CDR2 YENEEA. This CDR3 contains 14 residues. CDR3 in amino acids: CASSLGGAEETQYF. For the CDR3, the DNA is TGTGCCAGCAGCTTAGGGGGGGCGGAAGAGACCCAGTACTTC.

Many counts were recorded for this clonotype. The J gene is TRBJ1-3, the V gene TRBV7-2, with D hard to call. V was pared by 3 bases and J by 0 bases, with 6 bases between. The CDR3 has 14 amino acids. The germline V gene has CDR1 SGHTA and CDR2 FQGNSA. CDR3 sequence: CASSFGFSGNTIYF. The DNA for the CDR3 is TGTGCCAGCAGCTTTGGGTTCTCTGGAAACACCATATATTTT.

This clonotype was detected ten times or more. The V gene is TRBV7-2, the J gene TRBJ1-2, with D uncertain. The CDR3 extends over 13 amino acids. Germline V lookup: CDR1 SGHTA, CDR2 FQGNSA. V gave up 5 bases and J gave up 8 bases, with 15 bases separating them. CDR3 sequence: CASSRDSAGGYTF. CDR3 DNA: TGTGCCAGCAGCCGGGATTCCGCCGGGGGCTACACCTTC.

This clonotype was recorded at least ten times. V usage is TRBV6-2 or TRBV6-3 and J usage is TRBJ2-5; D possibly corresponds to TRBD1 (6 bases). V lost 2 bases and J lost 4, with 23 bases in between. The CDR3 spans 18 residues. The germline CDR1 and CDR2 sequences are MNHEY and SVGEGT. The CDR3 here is CASSYTRDTKKGRETQYF. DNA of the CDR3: TGTGCCAGCAGTTACACACGGGACACCAAAAAAGGACGAGAGACCCAGTACTTC.

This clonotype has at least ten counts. For the CDR3, the DNA is TGTGCCAGCAGTCTTTCCGGGTCATCTAATCAGCCCCAGCATTTT. Translation: CASSLSGSSNQPQHF. The V and J genes are TRBV12-3 or TRBV12-4 and TRBJ1-5; D is unresolved. V lost 5 bases and J lost 4, with 15 bases in between. The CDR3 is 15 residues long.

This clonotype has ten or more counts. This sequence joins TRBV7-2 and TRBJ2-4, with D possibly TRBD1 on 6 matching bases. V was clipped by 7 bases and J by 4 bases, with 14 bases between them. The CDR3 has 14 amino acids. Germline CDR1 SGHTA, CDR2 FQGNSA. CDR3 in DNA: TGTGCCAGCAAGCCGGGACAAGGAAAAAACATTCAGTACTTC. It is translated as CASKPGQGKNIQYF.

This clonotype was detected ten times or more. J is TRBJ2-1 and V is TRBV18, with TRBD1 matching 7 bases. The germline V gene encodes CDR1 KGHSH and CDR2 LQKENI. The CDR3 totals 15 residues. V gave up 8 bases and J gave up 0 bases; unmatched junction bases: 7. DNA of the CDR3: TGTGCCAGCAGCCCGGGACAGAGCTCCTACAATGAGCAGTTCTTC. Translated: CASSPGQSSYNEQFF.

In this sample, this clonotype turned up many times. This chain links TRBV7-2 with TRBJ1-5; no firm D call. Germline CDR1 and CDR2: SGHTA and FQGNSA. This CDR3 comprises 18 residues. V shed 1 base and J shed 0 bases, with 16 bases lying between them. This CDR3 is CASSLGHSAPASNQPQHF. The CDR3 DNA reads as TGTGCCAGCAGCTTAGGCCACAGTGCCCCAGCTAGCAATCAGCCCCAGCATTTT. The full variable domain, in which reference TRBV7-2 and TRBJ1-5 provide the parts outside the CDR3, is GAGVSQSPSNKVTEKGKDVELRCDPISGHTALYWYRQSLGQGLEFLIYFQGNSAPDKSGLPSDRFSAERTGGSVSTLTIQRTQQEDSAVYLCASSLGHSAPASNQPQHFGDGTRLSIL.

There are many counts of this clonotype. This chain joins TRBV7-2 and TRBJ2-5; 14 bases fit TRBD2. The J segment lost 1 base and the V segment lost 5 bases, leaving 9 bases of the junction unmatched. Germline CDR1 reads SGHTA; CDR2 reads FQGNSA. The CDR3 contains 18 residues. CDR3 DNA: TGTGCCAGCAGCATCGGGACTAGCGGGAGAGCCCGCCAAGAGACCCAGTACTTC. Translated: CASSIGTSGRARQETQYF.

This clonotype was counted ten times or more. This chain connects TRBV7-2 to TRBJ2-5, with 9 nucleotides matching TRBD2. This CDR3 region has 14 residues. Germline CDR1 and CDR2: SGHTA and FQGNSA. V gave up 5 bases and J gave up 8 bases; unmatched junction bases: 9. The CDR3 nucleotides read TGTGCCAGCAGCCTAAATAGCGGGGGTTCAACCCAGTACTTC. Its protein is CASSLNSGGSTQYF.

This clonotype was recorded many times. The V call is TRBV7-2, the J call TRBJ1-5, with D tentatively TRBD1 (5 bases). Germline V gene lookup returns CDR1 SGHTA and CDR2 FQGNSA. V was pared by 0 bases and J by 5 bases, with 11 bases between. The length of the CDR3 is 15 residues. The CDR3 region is CASSLALGRDQPQHF. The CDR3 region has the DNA TGTGCCAGCAGCTTAGCATTGGGCAGGGATCAGCCCCAGCATTTT.